The clone carrying this T cell receptor (beta chain) was picked up a small number of times. Those enrolled in Seattle joined during active infection and were followed longitudinally afterward. This record comes from a study of blood T cell repertoires in COVID-19. For the study at large: Acute-phase and convalescent COVID-19 samples originated in the United States, Italy and Spain. PBMCs, B-cell-depleted T cells, or T cells were the source of the cDNA or gDNA that made up the material.

Authors' data handling: Estimation of nucleated cell counts was performed using reference gene primer amplification. Sequencing used immunoSEQ multiplex PCR; TCRdb keeps in-frame clones, though not all of them. V, J and clone size derive from that table, while D and trimming were established from the DNA sequence. The sample contains around 200,000 clones, around 79% of which appear only once. Germline CDR1 and CDR2: LGHDT and YNNKEL (reference sequence). This CDR3 contains 16 residues. V dropped 4 bases and J dropped 2; count of bases not matched to a gene: 5. The source is a woman in her 40s with COVID-19, enrolled during active disease. The sequenced sample consisted of peripheral blood. This chain uses TRBV3-1 (or the pseudogene TRBV3-2) with TRBJ1-5; 10 bases align to TRBD1. CDR3 bases: TGTGCCAGCAGCCTAGGGACAGGGGACGGCAATCAGCCCCAGCATTTT. Translated, it gives CASSLGTGDGNQPQHF.